A selection of T cell receptor beta chains follows, all from one sample in a study of shared clonotypes between healthy human individuals. Profiling relied on immunoSEQ multiplex PCR, and the TCRdb table lists in-frame clones only, not all of them. The sample consists of about half a million clones, 81% of them appearing once. The sequenced sample was PBMCs. Receptors originate from a woman aged 35 to 49 in good health. Some clones in this sample may be carry-over from other donors' samples. Each CDR3 is given with its conserved first and last residue. A D gene is named only where the DNA matches it firmly. A clone size is listed for some rows: how often the clone was seen (once, few, many), or a class if it is expanded.

j_call: TRBJ2-1; d_call: -; clone_size: -; v_call: TRBV5-4; cdr3_aa: CASSLEVGSREFF; cdr3_nt: TGTGCCAGCAGCTTGGAGGTGGGCTCTAGGGAGTTCTTC
j_call: TRBJ2-1; d_call: -; clone_size: -; v_call: TRBV9; cdr3_aa: CASSVVGSYNEQFF; cdr3_nt: TGTGCCAGCAGCGTAGTAGGGTCTTACAATGAGCAGTTCTTC
j_call: TRBJ2-7; d_call: TRBD2; clone_size: -; v_call: TRBV18; cdr3_aa: CASSPLADSYEQYF; cdr3_nt: TGTGCCAGCTCACCGCTAGCGGATTCCTACGAGCAGTACTTC
j_call: TRBJ2-7; d_call: -; clone_size: -; v_call: TRBV10-2; cdr3_aa: CASLRGSYEQYF; cdr3_nt: TGCGCCAGCCTACGGGGATCCTACGAGCAGTACTTC
j_call: TRBJ1-1; d_call: -; clone_size: -; v_call: TRBV20-1; cdr3_aa: CSAKENTEAFF; cdr3_nt: TGCAGTGCTAAGGAGAACACTGAAGCTTTCTTT
j_call: TRBJ2-2; d_call: TRBD2; clone_size: -; v_call: TRBV11-2; cdr3_aa: CASSTSGGNTGELFF; cdr3_nt: TGTGCCAGCAGCACTAGCGGGGGGAACACCGGGGAGCTGTTTTTT
j_call: TRBJ2-1; d_call: -; clone_size: once; v_call: TRBV5-1; cdr3_aa: CASSSGTPSSYNEQFF; cdr3_nt: TGCGCCAGCAGCTCTGGGACACCGAGCTCCTACAATGAGCAGTTCTTC
j_call: TRBJ1-1; d_call: -; clone_size: -; v_call: TRBV9; cdr3_aa: CASSPSGAMNTEAFF; cdr3_nt: TGTGCCAGCAGTCCATCGGGGGCGATGAACACTGAAGCTTTCTTT
j_call: TRBJ1-1; d_call: -; clone_size: -; v_call: TRBV9; cdr3_aa: CASSPGSRLKAFF; cdr3_nt: TGTGCCAGCAGCCCCGGATCCCGTTTGAAAGCTTTCTTT
j_call: TRBJ2-7; d_call: TRBD2; clone_size: many; v_call: TRBV4-1; cdr3_aa: CASSQTLAGGPYEQYF; cdr3_nt: TGCGCCAGCAGCCAAACTCTAGCGGGAGGGCCCTACGAGCAGTACTTC
j_call: TRBJ2-1; d_call: -; clone_size: -; v_call: TRBV2; cdr3_aa: CASSERVSAYNEQFF; cdr3_nt: TGTGCCAGCAGTGAACGTGTATCGGCCTACAATGAGCAGTTCTTC
j_call: TRBJ2-3; d_call: TRBD2; clone_size: once; v_call: TRBV5-6; cdr3_aa: CASSLSGLAGGTDTQYF; cdr3_nt: TGTGCCAGCAGCTTGTCGGGACTAGCGGGGGGCACAGATACGCAGTATTTT
j_call: TRBJ1-4; d_call: TRBD1; clone_size: -; v_call: TRBV30; cdr3_aa: CAWRAAGGKLFF; cdr3_nt: TGTGCCTGGAGAGCCGCAGGGGGAAAACTGTTTTTT
j_call: TRBJ1-5; d_call: -; clone_size: -; v_call: TRBV7-2; cdr3_aa: CASSLSVGNQPQHF; cdr3_nt: TGTGCCAGCAGCTTAAGCGTAGGCAATCAGCCCCAGCATTTT
j_call: TRBJ2-1; d_call: -; clone_size: -; v_call: TRBV29-1; cdr3_aa: CSGAPGIPSSEQFF; cdr3_nt: TGCAGCGGAGCCCCAGGGATTCCAAGTTCGGAGCAGTTCTTC
j_call: TRBJ2-3; d_call: TRBD1; clone_size: -; v_call: TRBV18; cdr3_aa: CASSPRDRVTDTQYF; cdr3_nt: TGTGCCAGCTCACCCCGGGACAGGGTCACAGATACGCAGTATTTT
j_call: TRBJ1-1; d_call: -; clone_size: -; v_call: TRBV18; cdr3_aa: CASSSRDMAEAFF; cdr3_nt: TGTGCCAGCTCATCCAGGGATATGGCTGAAGCTTTCTTT
j_call: TRBJ2-2; d_call: -; clone_size: -; v_call: TRBV6-1; cdr3_aa: CASSISRDTGELFF; cdr3_nt: TGTGCCAGCAGTATCTCACGGGACACCGGGGAGCTGTTTTTT
j_call: TRBJ2-3; d_call: -; clone_size: -; v_call: TRBV7-9; cdr3_aa: CASSRETKADTQYF; cdr3_nt: TGTGCCAGCAGTCGAGAAACTAAGGCAGATACGCAGTATTTT
j_call: TRBJ2-1; d_call: TRBD1; clone_size: -; v_call: TRBV7-3; cdr3_aa: CASSLNGQDNEQFF; cdr3_nt: TGTGCCAGCAGCTTAAATGGACAGGACAATGAGCAGTTCTTC
j_call: TRBJ1-2; d_call: TRBD1; clone_size: few; v_call: TRBV7-2; cdr3_aa: CASSPRTGGRYGYTF; cdr3_nt: TGTGCCAGCAGCCCTCGGACAGGGGGGAGGTATGGCTACACCTTC
j_call: TRBJ1-4; d_call: -; clone_size: few; v_call: TRBV9; cdr3_aa: CASSADSFNEKLFF; cdr3_nt: TGTGCCAGCAGCGCGGACAGCTTTAATGAAAAACTGTTTTTT
j_call: TRBJ2-3; d_call: -; clone_size: -; v_call: TRBV5-6; cdr3_aa: CASSLRTIYTDTQYF; cdr3_nt: TGTGCCAGCAGCTTGCGGACAATATACACAGATACGCAGTATTTT
j_call: TRBJ2-7; d_call: -; clone_size: few; v_call: TRBV28; cdr3_aa: CASSSWQTGPDEQYF; cdr3_nt: TGTGCCAGCAGTTCATGGCAGACGGGGCCCGACGAGCAGTACTTC
j_call: TRBJ2-1; d_call: TRBD2; clone_size: -; v_call: TRBV4-3; cdr3_aa: CASSQDGGRDEQFF; cdr3_nt: TGCGCCAGCAGCCAAGATGGGGGGAGGGATGAGCAGTTCTTC
j_call: TRBJ2-1; d_call: TRBD2; clone_size: few; v_call: TRBV27; cdr3_aa: CASSFGGGNEQFF; cdr3_nt: TGTGCCAGCAGTTTCGGGGGGGGCAATGAGCAGTTCTTC
j_call: TRBJ2-7; d_call: TRBD2; clone_size: -; v_call: TRBV7-9; cdr3_aa: CASESGSLSYEQYF; cdr3_nt: TGTGCCAGTGAGAGCGGGAGCCTATCCTACGAGCAGTACTTC